Given below is one TCR beta chain in context. This clone was seen more than once but under ten times. Its antigen has not been determined. The record has no base qualities; no much larger clone is one base away. The data derive from a study of neoadjuvant anti-PD-1 for oral cavity cancer (dated by TCRdb to the early 2020s). As for the study more broadly: Before curative-intent surgical resection, most patients were given three to four biweekly doses of nivolumab at 3 mg/kg. For patients who did not progress, a fourth nivolumab dose was given around day 43, followed by definitive surgical resection on days 50-56. Under RECIST 1.1, patients with complete response, partial response or stable disease were classed as responders, and patients with progression were classed as non-responders. The parent correlative cohort had eleven to twelve patients and a response rate of roughly 32%. The investigation overall reported the following: Within PBMCs, T cell clonality (Gini index) was significantly higher in non-responders than responders after neoadjuvant nivolumab. Higher pretreatment blood Treg/Th17 ratios correlated with both higher pretreatment blood TCRbeta clonality and lower post-treatment tumor TCRbeta clonality. Only a few patients per response group were included in the TCR analyses, and the authors called for validation in larger cohorts.

Here V drops 3 bases and J drops 3 bases, and the junction holds 4 bases not matched to any gene. The germline V gene supplies CDR1 SGDLS and CDR2 YYNGEE. Including the terminal cysteine and phenylalanine, the CDR3 comprises 14 residues. Of all the DNA, just the CDR3 is kept, 42 bases in frame from base 1. PBMC libraries used mostly roughly 480 ng of input genomic DNA for deep sequencing, with six replicates per sample. The immunoSEQ hsTCRbeta kit was used to prepare TCRbeta libraries according to the manufacturer's instructions. The finished libraries were brought together in one pool at about 2.8 nM, which was then read using an Illumina NovaSeq 6000 S4 flow cell. As for the authors' bioinformatics: The immunoSEQ Analyzer handled quality control and preprocessing of the raw data. The analysis was limited to productive rearrangements, and each clonotype was defined by a unique CDR3 amino acid sequence. Repertoire clonality was estimated as the Gini-Simpson index, which was computed with the R package tcR. Gini indices were compared with Student's t test, and associations with tumor size change were assessed by Pearson correlation. TCRdb's version of the immuneACCESS table is confined to in-frame rearrangements and falls short of the full clone set. An unresolved V gene accounts for under half of the shortfall where checked; the remainder is of unknown origin. V and J calls and clone size come straight from that table; D and trimming were deduced from the DNA. In all, the sample holds 15,000 or so clones, and approximately 67% of those were seen once. The ten largest account for about 2.7% of the sample.

The time point label here, explained by the study, means: before neoadjuvant nivolumab. Patients were newly diagnosed with stage II-IVA oral cavity squamous cell carcinoma and had received no prior systemic or radiation treatment. The cohort consisted of patients with HPV-negative, locally advanced oral cavity squamous cell carcinoma. No culture maintenance or expansion was done, as the peripheral blood mononuclear cells went straight to analysis. Samples came from a longitudinal correlative study of a single-arm phase II trial of neoadjuvant nivolumab in oral cavity squamous cell carcinoma. Genomic DNA-based TCRbeta sequencing was performed on subject-matched pre- and post-treatment PBMCs and tumors from three responders and three non-responders. Peripheral blood mononuclear cells were collected once before nivolumab treatment and again after treatment, at the time of surgery. The Maxwell RSC DNA from Cells kit was used to extract genomic DNA from PBMCs.

The V and J segments used are TRBV9 and TRBJ2-5, with 8 junctional bases fitting TRBD2. This TCR derives from a person aged 35-79 years with oral cavity squamous cell carcinoma. Source: PBMCs, taken before nivolumab (anti-PD-1) treatment. The sequence in DNA is TGTGCCAGCAGCGCGTCGGGGGGGAAAGAGACCCAGTACTTC. Its coded protein is CASSASGGKETQYF. This CDR3, with the reference TRBV9 and TRBJ2-5 proteins standing in past its ends, gives the full variable domain DSGVTQTPKHLITATGQRVTLRCSPRSGDLSVYWYQQSLDQGLQFLIQYYNGEERAKGNILERFSAQQFPDLHSELNLSSLELGDSALYFCASSASGGKETQYFGPGTRLLVL.